This TCR beta chain was identified during a study of T cell responses to AZD1222 COVID-19 vaccine (TCRdb year 2021). In the study overall: Because spike-specific TCR depth and breadth did not differ between the two schedules, AZD1222 recipients who got a second dose at roughly 4 weeks were pooled with those who got a second dose at roughly 12 weeks. Enrollment into the trials was organized by age into subgroups of 18-55, 56-69 and 70-plus years, and those subgroups contained about 160, 30 and 59 TCR-sequenced participants, respectively. TCR sequencing was performed for approximately 240 trial participants, of whom 200 to 220 were given two doses of AZD1222 and around 26 were given two doses of MenACWY control vaccine.

Looking up the germline V gene (reference sequence) yields CDR1 MNHEY and CDR2 SMNVEV. The CDR3 covers 15 residues, taking in both the cysteine and the phenylalanine. The retained sequence is limited to the CDR3, 45 bases, with the frame set at the first base. Relative to germline, V is missing 3 bases and J is missing 6 bases, with 6 bases of the junction outside any gene match. The CDR3 regions of human TCRbeta chains were analyzed by immunosequencing. The study's processing was this. Repertoire TCRs were matched against a reference library of SARS-CoV-2-specific TCRs generated with the MIRA antigen-specificity platform. Breadth was defined as the fraction of unique TCRs that were SARS-CoV-2-associated, and depth was defined as the fraction of total T cells that were SARS-CoV-2-associated. Each spike-specific TCR was assigned to its reactive spike region and to a CD4 or CD8 class using the MIRA data. Log10-transformed breadth and depth values were compared by one-way ANOVA with Sidak's multiple comparisons tests. TCRdb re-hosts the immuneACCESS table, in-frame sequences only. Its copies lack some clones; in the studies checked, an unresolved V gene accounts for under half of them, and the cause for the rest is not known. The V and J calls and clone size were taken over from that table, and D and trimming were inferred from the DNA. The sample table records around 110,000 clones; 90% of these occur just once. The ten top clones hold around 5% of the sample.

The time point label, as the study defines it: baseline before first vaccination. Vaccinee samples came from UK trials COV001 and COV002, including a single-blind randomized controlled phase 2/3 trial of AZD1222 (ChAdOx1 nCoV-19) in healthy adults. For TCRbeta chain sequencing, PBMC samples were collected from trial participants at day 0 and at day 28 after the second dose. Paper-wide results and their limitations: After two AZD1222 doses, both the breadth and the depth of spike-specific TCRs were significantly higher than at day 0 and than in MenACWY recipients. Epitopes outside the regions mutated in the B.1.351 and B.1.1.7 variants were reportedly recognized by nearly half of the unique spike-specific TCRs. The whole spike protein was spanned by vaccine-associated CD4 TCRs, and dominant responses were seen in regions 160-218 and 743-854. In the small 56-69-year group, the increase in depth fell short of significance, most likely because of low power. Most participants were white British and females outnumbered males, and the authors suggested that clonal diversity may have been underestimated. Because no day 14 peak-response samples were available, the repertoires could be characterized only after the peak T cell response. Conclusions about previously exposed vaccinees are limited, since just 6 or 7 AZD1222 recipients were seropositive for SARS-CoV-2 at baseline.

As concerns this clone: No cognate antigen has been identified for it. No clone much larger than this one lies a single base away; base qualities are absent.

This specimen consisted of peripheral blood, obtained on day 0 of AZD1222 vaccination. The source of this sequence is an adult in good health. Recombination connected TRBV27 to TRBJ2-1; 9 junctional bases match TRBD2. CDR3 loop: CASSFPSGIGNEQFF. The DNA is as follows: TGTGCCAGCAGTTTTCCTAGCGGGATAGGCAATGAGCAGTTCTTC.